The clone carrying this T cell receptor (beta chain) turned up a few times. This entry belongs to a study of cytomegalovirus exposure and HLA in healthy donors. Per germline, CDR1 LGHNA and CDR2 YNFKEQ. The CDR3 is made up of 15 amino acids. V was clipped by 7 bases and J by 6 bases; unmatched bases: 8. The PCR made use of 60 Vbeta and 13 Jbeta primers. Assay: immunoSEQ multiplex PCR; the TCRdb copy retains only in-frame clones and omits some. The sample lists some 140,000 clones, 65% to 85% occurring once. The V gene is TRBV4-2, the J gene TRBJ2-2, with 10 bases matching TRBD2. Material for sequencing was PBMCs. This clonotype was sampled from a man aged 18 to 29 in good health and CMV-seronegative. CDR3 nucleotides: TGTGCCAGCACCCTCTTCCTAGCGGGGGCCGGGGAGCTGTTTTTT. Amino acid sequence: CASTLFLAGAGELFF.